The rows below give T cell receptor beta chains drawn from one sample of a study of PD-L1 blockade in urothelial cancer. The data were produced by immunoSEQ multiplex PCR, yet TCRdb's version contains in-frame clones alone and is incomplete. This sample has 85,000 to 95,000 clones, with roughly 90% found just once. Material: PBMCs, obtained around atezolizumab (anti-PD-L1) treatment. Receptor source: a woman aged 80 or over with urothelial cancer. Each CDR3 is given with its conserved first and last residue. Each record gives: clone size, V gene, D gene, J gene, CDR3 protein, CDR3 DNA. The D gene is left open where the match is weak. Where a row states a size, it is once, few, many or the class of an expanded clone; other rows omit it.

clone size: NA
V gene: TRBV19
D gene: TRBD1
J gene: TRBJ1-5
CDR3 protein: CASSMGQWGQPQHF
CDR3 DNA: TGTGCCAGTAGTATGGGACAGTGGGGGCAGCCCCAGCATTTT

clone size: NA
V gene: TRBV2
D gene: TRBD1
J gene: TRBJ1-2
CDR3 protein: CASSGFWGQGRSVGYGYTF
CDR3 DNA: TGTGCCAGCAGTGGTTTTTGGGGACAGGGTAGAAGTGTAGGCTATGGCTACACCTTC

clone size: NA
V gene: TRBV5-6
D gene: NA
J gene: TRBJ2-5
CDR3 protein: CASSLRRSASAGETQYF
CDR3 DNA: TGTGCCAGCAGCTTGAGGCGGTCGGCTAGCGCAGGAGAGACCCAGTACTTC

clone size: NA
V gene: TRBV7-6
D gene: TRBD2
J gene: TRBJ2-7
CDR3 protein: CASSQGLAGTPSGGEQYF
CDR3 DNA: TGTGCCAGCAGCCAGGGACTAGCGGGAACCCCTTCGGGGGGCGAGCAGTACTTC

clone size: NA
V gene: TRBV27
D gene: TRBD2
J gene: TRBJ2-1
CDR3 protein: CASTFGLAYNEQFF
CDR3 DNA: TGTGCCAGCACCTTTGGACTAGCATACAATGAGCAGTTCTTC

clone size: NA
V gene: TRBV6-1
D gene: TRBD2
J gene: TRBJ2-2
CDR3 protein: CASSELGGTLSTGELFF
CDR3 DNA: TGTGCCAGCAGTGAATTGGGGGGGACCCTTAGCACCGGGGAGCTGTTTTTT

clone size: NA
V gene: TRBV6-5
D gene: TRBD1
J gene: TRBJ1-1
CDR3 protein: CASSYSTGANTEAFF
CDR3 DNA: TGTGCCAGCAGTTACTCAACAGGGGCTAACACTGAAGCTTTCTTT

clone size: NA
V gene: TRBV5-6
D gene: TRBD2
J gene: TRBJ2-7
CDR3 protein: CASSSRTSYEQYF
CDR3 DNA: TGTGCCAGCAGCTCGAGGACTAGTTACGAGCAGTACTTC

clone size: NA
V gene: TRBV6-5
D gene: TRBD1
J gene: TRBJ2-7
CDR3 protein: CASSQGTAYEQYF
CDR3 DNA: TGTGCCAGCAGCCAGGGGACAGCCTACGAGCAGTACTTC

clone size: NA
V gene: TRBV5-1
D gene: NA
J gene: TRBJ2-2
CDR3 protein: CASGKTVGLGELFF
CDR3 DNA: TGCGCCAGCGGGAAGACAGTGGGGCTCGGGGAGCTGTTTTTT

clone size: NA
V gene: TRBV7-2
D gene: NA
J gene: TRBJ1-5
CDR3 protein: CASSLTVSNQPQHF
CDR3 DNA: TGTGCCAGCAGTTTGACAGTTAGCAATCAGCCCCAGCATTTT

clone size: NA
V gene: TRBV10-3
D gene: TRBD1
J gene: TRBJ2-6
CDR3 protein: CAISEWDRGRGANVLTF
CDR3 DNA: TGTGCCATCAGTGAGTGGGACAGGGGGCGAGGGGCCAACGTCCTGACTTTC

clone size: NA
V gene: TRBV7-9
D gene: NA
J gene: TRBJ2-5
CDR3 protein: CASSLKGPGRGETQYF
CDR3 DNA: TGTGCCAGCAGCTTAAAAGGTCCAGGGCGAGGAGAGACCCAGTACTTC

clone size: NA
V gene: TRBV18
D gene: NA
J gene: TRBJ1-3
CDR3 protein: CASSPASSGNTIYF
CDR3 DNA: TGTGCCAGCTCACCTGCCAGCTCTGGAAACACCATATATTTT

clone size: NA
V gene: TRBV2
D gene: NA
J gene: TRBJ1-1
CDR3 protein: CASSEARTPNTEAFF
CDR3 DNA: TGTGCCAGCAGTGAAGCCCGGACACCGAACACTGAAGCTTTCTTT

clone size: NA
V gene: TRBV2
D gene: TRBD1
J gene: TRBJ1-1
CDR3 protein: CASRETGPNTEAFF
CDR3 DNA: TGTGCCAGCAGAGAGACAGGGCCAAACACTGAAGCTTTCTTT

clone size: NA
V gene: TRBV7-6
D gene: TRBD1
J gene: TRBJ1-1
CDR3 protein: CASSVQGGMNTEAFF
CDR3 DNA: TGTGCCAGCAGCGTACAGGGGGGCATGAACACTGAAGCTTTCTTT

clone size: NA
V gene: TRBV10-3
D gene: TRBD2
J gene: TRBJ2-4
CDR3 protein: CATYPGGGPGKNIQYF
CDR3 DNA: TGTGCCACTTACCCGGGGGGAGGGCCTGGCAAAAACATTCAGTACTTC

clone size: NA
V gene: TRBV5-1
D gene: TRBD2
J gene: TRBJ2-1
CDR3 protein: CASSNSGINNEQFF
CDR3 DNA: TGCGCCAGCAGTAATAGCGGGATCAACAATGAGCAGTTCTTC

clone size: once
V gene: TRBV5-8
D gene: TRBD2
J gene: TRBJ2-1
CDR3 protein: CASSSGLAGGYNEQFF
CDR3 DNA: TGTGCCAGCAGCTCGGGACTAGCGGGAGGCTACAATGAGCAGTTCTTC

clone size: NA
V gene: TRBV5-1
D gene: NA
J gene: TRBJ2-3
CDR3 protein: CASSLAGAGTDTQYF
CDR3 DNA: TGCGCCAGCAGCTTGGCTGGGGCTGGGACAGATACGCAGTATTTT

clone size: NA
V gene: TRBV5-5
D gene: TRBD2
J gene: TRBJ2-1
CDR3 protein: CASSHRLAEYNEQFF
CDR3 DNA: TGTGCCAGCAGCCACCGACTAGCGGAGTACAATGAGCAGTTCTTC

clone size: once
V gene: TRBV4-1
D gene: NA
J gene: TRBJ1-4
CDR3 protein: CASSQESGRGKVKLFF
CDR3 DNA: TGCGCCAGCAGCCAAGAATCGGGCAGGGGAAAGGTAAAACTGTTTTTT

clone size: NA
V gene: TRBV19
D gene: TRBD2
J gene: TRBJ2-2
CDR3 protein: CASSPMGLAGYTGELFF
CDR3 DNA: TGTGCCAGTAGCCCGATGGGACTAGCGGGGTACACCGGGGAGCTGTTTTTT

clone size: few
V gene: TRBV28
D gene: TRBD1
J gene: TRBJ1-5
CDR3 protein: CASSLWDDRVQPQHF
CDR3 DNA: TGTGCCAGCAGTTTATGGGATGACAGGGTACAGCCCCAGCATTTT

clone size: NA
V gene: TRBV7-3
D gene: TRBD1
J gene: TRBJ2-3
CDR3 protein: CASSKQGNADTQYF
CDR3 DNA: TGTGCCAGCAGCAAACAGGGGAATGCAGATACGCAGTATTTT

clone size: NA
V gene: TRBV10-1
D gene: TRBD1
J gene: TRBJ2-2
CDR3 protein: CASSVTGGAGELFF
CDR3 DNA: TGCGCCAGCAGTGTGACAGGGGGCGCCGGGGAGCTGTTTTTT

clone size: NA
V gene: TRBV7-9
D gene: NA
J gene: TRBJ1-1
CDR3 protein: CASSLTVNTEAFF
CDR3 DNA: TGTGCCAGCAGCTTGACAGTGAACACTGAAGCTTTCTTT

clone size: once
V gene: TRBV19
D gene: TRBD2
J gene: TRBJ2-5
CDR3 protein: CASSILAGGPETQYF
CDR3 DNA: TGTGCCAGTAGTATTTTGGCGGGAGGGCCTGAGACCCAGTACTTC

clone size: NA
V gene: TRBV6-5
D gene: NA
J gene: TRBJ2-2
CDR3 protein: CASSYRGGTGELFF
CDR3 DNA: TGTGCCAGCAGTTACAGGGGAGGTACCGGGGAGCTGTTTTTT

clone size: NA
V gene: TRBV11-2
D gene: TRBD2
J gene: TRBJ2-3
CDR3 protein: CASSLETGGYTDTQYF
CDR3 DNA: TGTGCCAGCAGCTTAGAAACGGGAGGGTACACAGATACGCAGTATTTT

clone size: NA
V gene: TRBV6-5
D gene: NA
J gene: TRBJ1-2
CDR3 protein: CASSYSVPLYGYTF
CDR3 DNA: TGTGCCAGCAGTTACTCGGTCCCACTCTATGGCTACACCTTC

clone size: NA
V gene: TRBV28
D gene: TRBD2
J gene: TRBJ2-7
CDR3 protein: CASSPFPTSGPYEQYF
CDR3 DNA: TGTGCCAGCAGTCCTTTCCCCACTAGCGGTCCCTACGAGCAGTACTTC

clone size: once
V gene: TRBV19
D gene: NA
J gene: TRBJ1-2
CDR3 protein: CASSTQAYGYTF
CDR3 DNA: TGTGCCAGTAGTACGCAGGCCTATGGCTACACCTTC

clone size: NA
V gene: TRBV15
D gene: NA
J gene: TRBJ2-7
CDR3 protein: CATSRDLEVSEQYF
CDR3 DNA: TGTGCCACCAGCAGAGATCTGGAGGTTAGCGAGCAGTACTTC

clone size: NA
V gene: TRBV28
D gene: NA
J gene: TRBJ2-7
CDR3 protein: CASSLTYEQYF
CDR3 DNA: TGTGCCAGCAGTTTAACTTACGAGCAGTACTTC

clone size: NA
V gene: TRBV9
D gene: NA
J gene: TRBJ2-2
CDR3 protein: CASSGGQIRTGELFF
CDR3 DNA: TGTGCCAGCAGCGGAGGACAGATCAGGACCGGGGAGCTGTTTTTT

clone size: NA
V gene: TRBV15
D gene: TRBD1
J gene: TRBJ1-3
CDR3 protein: CATSTMDRFAGNTIYF
CDR3 DNA: TGTGCCACCAGCACCATGGACAGGTTTGCTGGAAACACCATATATTTT

clone size: once
V gene: TRBV5-6
D gene: NA
J gene: TRBJ1-1
CDR3 protein: CASSFTSTEAFF
CDR3 DNA: TGTGCCAGCAGCTTTACCAGCACTGAAGCTTTCTTT

clone size: once
V gene: TRBV5-5
D gene: TRBD2
J gene: TRBJ2-2
CDR3 protein: CASSPLRGGLGTGELFF
CDR3 DNA: TGTGCCAGCAGCCCCTTGCGGGGGGGGCTAGGGACCGGGGAGCTGTTTTTT

clone size: NA
V gene: TRBV19
D gene: TRBD1
J gene: TRBJ2-7
CDR3 protein: CASRNRGLSGGAEQYF
CDR3 DNA: TGTGCCAGTCGTAACAGGGGGTTGAGTGGCGGCGCCGAGCAGTACTTC

clone size: NA
V gene: TRBV5-1
D gene: TRBD1
J gene: TRBJ2-2
CDR3 protein: CATRTGTNTGELFF
CDR3 DNA: TGCGCCACCCGGACAGGAACGAACACCGGGGAGCTGTTTTTT

clone size: NA
V gene: TRBV4-2
D gene: TRBD1
J gene: TRBJ2-7
CDR3 protein: CASSQGGGQGYYEQYF
CDR3 DNA: TGTGCCAGCAGCCAAGGAGGGGGACAGGGCTACTACGAGCAGTACTTC

clone size: once
V gene: TRBV5-1
D gene: NA
J gene: TRBJ2-1
CDR3 protein: CASSPIGGTNNEQFF
CDR3 DNA: TGCGCCAGCAGCCCCATTGGCGGGACCAACAATGAGCAGTTCTTC

clone size: NA
V gene: TRBV28
D gene: NA
J gene: TRBJ2-7
CDR3 protein: CASRIGDPTGSEQYF
CDR3 DNA: TGTGCCAGCAGAATCGGGGACCCGACCGGGAGCGAGCAGTACTTC

clone size: NA
V gene: TRBV18
D gene: TRBD1
J gene: TRBJ1-1
CDR3 protein: CASSQGQGTEAFF
CDR3 DNA: TGTGCCAGCTCTCAGGGACAGGGAACTGAAGCTTTCTTT

clone size: NA
V gene: TRBV7-3
D gene: NA
J gene: TRBJ2-2
CDR3 protein: CASSLTLTGELFF
CDR3 DNA: TGTGCCAGCAGCTTAACCCTCACCGGGGAGCTGTTTTTT

clone size: NA
V gene: TRBV30
D gene: TRBD1
J gene: TRBJ1-2
CDR3 protein: CAWRQTGGGRGYTF
CDR3 DNA: TGTGCCTGGAGGCAAACAGGGGGCGGTCGGGGCTACACCTTC